Listed below are T cell receptor beta chains from one sample, sequenced in a study of shared clonotypes between healthy human individuals. This table comes from immunoSEQ multiplex PCR, and its TCRdb copy is limited to in-frame clones, with some not included. The sample includes around 510,000 clones, more than 95% seen only once; the top ten take about 0.06%. Specimen: naive CD4+ T cells sorted from blood. Receptor source: a woman in her 30s in good health. The CDR3 runs from the conserved cysteine through the conserved F or W. The D gene is left open where the match is weak. Expanded clones are given a class, and other clones once, few, many or no size at all.

DNA	CDR3	size	D	J	V
TGCGCCAGCAGCTTAGGAGGGCCCTACGAGCAGTACTTC	CASSLGGPYEQYF	-	-	TRBJ2-7	TRBV5-1
TGCGCCAGCTCCGAGGGGCTAGCGGGAGGAGATACGCAGTATTTT	CASSEGLAGGDTQYF	-	TRBD2	TRBJ2-3	TRBV10-1
TGTGCCAGCCATATAGGACTCGAGGGAGATGGCTACACCTTC	CASHIGLEGDGYTF	-	-	TRBJ1-2	TRBV28
TGCAGCGAGAAACTAGCGGGAGGCTTTGATACGCAGTATTTT	CSEKLAGGFDTQYF	-	TRBD2	TRBJ2-3	TRBV29-1
TGTGCCAGCAGCCTCGGGACACCGAAAGCTTTCTTT	CASSLGTPKAFF	-	-	TRBJ1-1	TRBV7-9
TGCGCCAGCAGCCAAGGACTAGCGTCCAGATACAATGAGCAGTTCTTC	CASSQGLASRYNEQFF	-	TRBD2	TRBJ2-1	TRBV4-1
TGTGCCAGCCTAAAACTAGCGGGAGACGGGGAGCTGTTTTTT	CASLKLAGDGELFF	-	TRBD2	TRBJ2-2	TRBV6-5
TGTGCCAGCAGTCCGGGCGAGGCGAACACTGAAGCTTTCTTT	CASSPGEANTEAFF	-	-	TRBJ1-1	TRBV7-9
TGTGCCATCAGTGAGGAGGACAGGGGCTTTTCAGCAGATACGCAGTATTTT	CAISEEDRGFSADTQYF	-	TRBD1	TRBJ2-3	TRBV10-3
TGTGCCAGCAGGGGCGGGGTAGAGCAGCATTTT	CASRGGVEQHF	-	-	TRBJ1-5	TRBV2
TGTGCCAGCAGTTACGGTGGTGTCAGGGGAAGTGGCTACACCTTC	CASSYGGVRGSGYTF	-	-	TRBJ1-2	TRBV6-6
TGTGCCAGCACCATGAGGGGCGCCAATGAGCAGTTCTTC	CASTMRGANEQFF	-	-	TRBJ2-1	TRBV5-4
TGCAGCGTAACCGGGACAGGGGGCGCCGGTGAAAAACTGTTTTTT	CSVTGTGGAGEKLFF	-	TRBD1	TRBJ1-4	TRBV29-1
TGCAGCGCTTATACCGGGACGGTGAACACTGAAGCTTTCTTT	CSAYTGTVNTEAFF	-	-	TRBJ1-1	TRBV29-1
TGTGCCAGCAGCGCCACAGGGGGCTTAACTGAAGCTTTCTTT	CASSATGGLTEAFF	-	TRBD1	TRBJ1-1	TRBV7-9
TGTGCCAGCAGCCCCGGGGGGCCCTCTGGGGCCAACGTCCTGACTTTC	CASSPGGPSGANVLTF	-	-	TRBJ2-6	TRBV13
TGTGCCAGCAGTCTCGGGAGGGCCGCAGATACGCAGTATTTT	CASSLGRAADTQYF	-	TRBD2	TRBJ2-3	TRBV6-6
TGTGCCAGTAGTACCCAGGGGGGATACTACTCTGGAAACACCATATATTTT	CASSTQGGYYSGNTIYF	-	TRBD1	TRBJ1-3	TRBV19
TGTGCCAGCAGCTTAGTTTTAGGGAACAGAGACTACGAGCAGTACTTC	CASSLVLGNRDYEQYF	few	-	TRBJ2-7	TRBV7-9
TGTGCCAGCGCGGGCTCGGGACAGGGACAACACGAGCAGTACTTC	CASAGSGQGQHEQYF	once	TRBD1	TRBJ2-7	TRBV28
TGCAGCGTAGAAATGCCAAACACCGGGGAGCTGTTTTTT	CSVEMPNTGELFF	-	-	TRBJ2-2	TRBV29-1
TGCGCCAGCAGCCAGGGGGACCGGACAGGGGGTTCAGATACGCAGTATTTT	CASSQGDRTGGSDTQYF	-	TRBD1	TRBJ2-3	TRBV4-1
TGTGCCAGCAGTGCGTACGAGGGGTACGAGCAGTACTTC	CASSAYEGYEQYF	-	-	TRBJ2-7	TRBV28
TGTGCCAGCAGCTTAGCAGGTCCGGTTTCCTACGAGCAGTACTTC	CASSLAGPVSYEQYF	-	-	TRBJ2-7	TRBV7-2
TGTGCCATCAGTGCCACTAGCGGGACGGCTTACAATGAGCAGTTCTTC	CAISATSGTAYNEQFF	-	TRBD2	TRBJ2-1	TRBV10-3
TGTGCCAGCGGCCGTGGGGCCCTCGGGGCACCCGAGCAGTACTTC	CASGRGALGAPEQYF	once	-	TRBJ2-7	TRBV4-2
TGCGCCAGCAGCCAGGACCCTACAAGGGGAGAAATCACAGATACGCAGTATTTT	CASSQDPTRGEITDTQYF	-	-	TRBJ2-3	TRBV4-1
TGTGCCAGCAGTGAATCGGGGGCGGCTGTGTTGTGCGAGCAGTACTTC	CASSESGAAVLCEQYF	-	-	TRBJ2-7	TRBV25-1
TGTGCCAGTAGTATAGACAGCGGGGCCACTGAAGCTTTCTTT	CASSIDSGATEAFF	-	-	TRBJ1-1	TRBV19
TGTGCCAGCAGCTTAGGACTAGCGGTAACCTACGAGCAGTACTTC	CASSLGLAVTYEQYF	-	TRBD2	TRBJ2-7	TRBV7-2
TGTGCCAGTAGTATTAGGACTAGCGGAGAGAGGTACGAGCAGTACTTC	CASSIRTSGERYEQYF	-	TRBD2	TRBJ2-7	TRBV19
TGCGCCAGCAGCTTCTATGGATTCGAGAACACTGAAGCTTTCTTT	CASSFYGFENTEAFF	-	-	TRBJ1-1	TRBV5-1
TGTGCCAGCTCAGTTTATGGGGATCCCATCGTAGCCAAAAACATTCAGTACTTC	CASSVYGDPIVAKNIQYF	-	-	TRBJ2-4	TRBV28
TGTGCCTGGAGTGGTCACCAGGGAATAGGCAATCAGCCCCAGCATTTT	CAWSGHQGIGNQPQHF	-	-	TRBJ1-5	TRBV30
TGTGCCAGCAGAACCACTCGGGACTCCGCCTACGAGCAGTACTTC	CASRTTRDSAYEQYF	once	-	TRBJ2-7	TRBV27
TGTGCCAGCAGCTTGGGGTTAGCGGACACAGATACGCAGTATTTT	CASSLGLADTDTQYF	once	-	TRBJ2-3	TRBV5-4
TGTGCCAGCAGCTTGTCCCCCTACGAGCAGTACTTC	CASSLSPYEQYF	-	-	TRBJ2-7	TRBV5-6
TGTGCCAGTAGTAGGGGACAGGGTGTGAGTGAGCAGTACTTC	CASSRGQGVSEQYF	-	TRBD1	TRBJ2-7	TRBV19
TGTGCCAGCAGCCCGGACAGGAGTCAAGAGACCCAGTACTTC	CASSPDRSQETQYF	-	TRBD1	TRBJ2-5	TRBV7-9
TGCGCCAGCAGTGACGACCAAAAGCCCACAGATACGCAGTATTTT	CASSDDQKPTDTQYF	-	-	TRBJ2-3	TRBV10-1
TGTGCCAGCAGTTCCACAGGGGGCGATAGATACTATGGCTACACCTTC	CASSSTGGDRYYGYTF	-	TRBD1	TRBJ1-2	TRBV28
TGTGCCAGCAGCTTCGCAACCGGGAACTCTGGGGCCAACGTCCTGACTTTC	CASSFATGNSGANVLTF	-	-	TRBJ2-6	TRBV11-2
TGTGCGGTCGGGGGGCTGGTCGATCAGCCCCAGCATTTT	CAVGGLVDQPQHF	-	-	TRBJ1-5	TRBV28
TGCGCCAGCAGTGATCTAGCGGGTACAGATACGCAGTATTTT	CASSDLAGTDTQYF	-	TRBD2	TRBJ2-3	TRBV10-1
TGTGCTAGCGGACAGGGCATCGGTCTAGCGGGAGGGCCGGGAGATGAGCAGTTCTTC	CASGQGIGLAGGPGDEQFF	-	TRBD2	TRBJ2-1	TRBV27
TGTGCCAGCTCATCCGGGATCTACAATGAGCAGTTCTTC	CASSSGIYNEQFF	-	-	TRBJ2-1	TRBV18
TGCGCCAGCAGCCAAGATGGGCAGGGCTATGGCTACACCTTC	CASSQDGQGYGYTF	few	-	TRBJ1-2	TRBV4-1
TGTGCCAGCAGCTTAACTAGCGGCCTCAATGAGCAGTTCTTC	CASSLTSGLNEQFF	-	-	TRBJ2-1	TRBV7-3
TGCGCCAGCAGCTTGGAACGGCATGGCTACACCTTC	CASSLERHGYTF	once	-	TRBJ1-2	TRBV5-1
TGTGCCAGCAGTTTCGGCGGGGCCCGGGACACTAATGAAAAACTGTTTTTT	CASSFGGARDTNEKLFF	-	-	TRBJ1-4	TRBV28
TGTGCCAGCAGTTATCTCACCGGGGAGCTGTTTTTT	CASSYLTGELFF	-	-	TRBJ2-2	TRBV6-5
TGTGCCAGCAGCTTGGGCGGGACTCCCGAGACCCAGTACTTC	CASSLGGTPETQYF	-	-	TRBJ2-5	TRBV7-8
TGTGCCAGCAGCTTTGGGGGAGGAGTGACCGGGGAGCTGTTTTTT	CASSFGGGVTGELFF	-	-	TRBJ2-2	TRBV7-9
TGTGCCAGCAGTTATGGCAGGGATTCCTCCTACGAGCAGTACTTC	CASSYGRDSSYEQYF	-	-	TRBJ2-7	TRBV6-5
TGTGCCAGCAGGCGCTCGGTTACTACAGATACGCAGTATTTT	CASRRSVTTDTQYF	-	-	TRBJ2-3	TRBV27
TGTGCCAGCAGCTCGCCTAGCGGGGCCGGAGGGGTTACGCAGTATTTT	CASSSPSGAGGVTQYF	-	TRBD2	TRBJ2-3	TRBV5-6
TGTGCCAGCAGTTTACAGGGGAGCAATCAGCCCCAGCATTTT	CASSLQGSNQPQHF	few	-	TRBJ1-5	TRBV27
TGTGCCAGCAGCTTGAACACGGCCTACGAGCAGTACTTC	CASSLNTAYEQYF	once	-	TRBJ2-7	TRBV7-9
TGTGCCAGCGGGGTAGGGGTGAACACTGAAGCTTTCTTT	CASGVGVNTEAFF	-	-	TRBJ1-1	TRBV21-1